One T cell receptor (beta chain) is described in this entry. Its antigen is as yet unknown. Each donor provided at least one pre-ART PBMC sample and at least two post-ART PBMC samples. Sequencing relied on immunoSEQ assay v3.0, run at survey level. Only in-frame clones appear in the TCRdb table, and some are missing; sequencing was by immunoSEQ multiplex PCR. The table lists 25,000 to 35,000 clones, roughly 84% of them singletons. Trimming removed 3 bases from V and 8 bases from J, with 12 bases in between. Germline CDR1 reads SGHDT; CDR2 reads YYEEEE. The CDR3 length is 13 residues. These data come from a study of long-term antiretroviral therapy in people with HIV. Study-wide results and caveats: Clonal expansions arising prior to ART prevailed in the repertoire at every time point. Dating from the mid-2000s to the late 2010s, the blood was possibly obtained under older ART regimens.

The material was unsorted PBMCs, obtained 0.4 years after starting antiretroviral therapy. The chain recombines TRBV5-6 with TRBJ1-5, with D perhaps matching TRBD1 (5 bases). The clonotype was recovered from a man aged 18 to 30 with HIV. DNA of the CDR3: TGTGCCAGCAGCTCCCAGGTCAGGGAGCCCCAGCATTTT. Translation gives CASSSQVREPQHF.